The 8 T cell receptor beta chains listed next were all sequenced from one sample in a study of blood T cell repertoires in COVID-19. The method was immunoSEQ multiplex PCR; TCRdb's version includes in-frame clones alone and lacks a portion of them. The profile shows about 130,000 clones, 75% to 90% of them singletons. Source material: peripheral blood. These receptors all come from a man aged 65 to 79 with acute or convalescent COVID-19.

The V call is TRBV10-3, the J call TRBJ1-1; possibly TRBD1 for D (5 bases). Germline CDR1 is ENHRY and CDR2 is SYGVKD. The CDR3 consists of 13 residues. Here the CDR3 reads CAGTRGPNTEAFF. Written as DNA, the CDR3 is TGTGCTGGAACGCGGGGCCCAAACACTGAAGCTTTCTTT.

The chain joins TRBV6-1 to TRBJ2-3; 7 nucleotides agree with TRBD1. The CDR3 sequence is 15 residues long. CDR1 and CDR2 from the germline V gene are MNHNS and SASEGT. J gave up 2 bases and V 2 bases, and 4 bases lay outside the gene matches. The CDR3 bases are TGTGCCAGCAGTGAATTGACAGGGACCACAGATACGCAGTATTTT. Protein: CASSELTGTTDTQYF.

The chain carries TRBV4-1 and TRBJ2-2, with D possibly matching TRBD2 (7 bases). Between the trimmed V and J ends, which lost 1 base and 3 bases, there was a span of 15 bases. Germline-derived CDR1 and CDR2 are MGHRA and YSYEKL. The CDR3 has 17 residues. CDR3 sequence (DNA): TGCGCCAGCAGCCAAGGCGGAGGGGGGGAGTACACCGGGGAGCTGTTTTTT. This gives the protein CASSQGGGGEYTGELFF.

This clone was counted once. The genes are TRBV19 and TRBJ1-2, with 8 bases aligning to TRBD1. V lost 8 bases to trimming and J lost 2 bases; unmatched junction nucleotides: 1. The CDR3 contains 12 residues. Germline V gene sequence: CDR1 LNHDA, CDR2 SQIVND (reference sequence). The CDR3 spells CASWDRNYGYTF. The CDR3, as DNA: TGTGCCAGTTGGGACAGGAACTATGGCTACACCTTC.

This clone was seen repeatedly, ten times or more. The rearrangement uses TRBV2 and TRBJ1-2, with TRBD1 matching over 8 bases. With V trimmed by 3 bases and J by 5 bases, 11 bases remained unmatched. The germline V gene has CDR1 SNHLY and CDR2 FYNNEI. CDR3 length: 16 residues. The DNA for the CDR3 is TGTGCCAGCAGTGAGGGGACAGGATCACCCGGATATGGCTACACCTTC. Its translation: CASSEGTGSPGYGYTF.

The chain uses TRBV27 and TRBJ1-2; maybe TRBD1 (6 bases). V shed 6 bases and J shed 4 bases, with 12 bases lying between them. CDR3 length: 13 residues. Germline CDR1 MNHEY, CDR2 SMNVEV (reference sequence). CDR3 residues: CASSIGQLYGYTF. The CDR3, as DNA: TGTGCCAGCAGCATCGGACAGCTCTATGGCTACACCTTC.

The rearrangement joins TRBV5-1 to TRBJ1-2, with 7 bases lining up with TRBD1. The germline gives CDR1 SGHRS, CDR2 YFSETQ. With 6 bases clipped from V and 5 bases from J, the junction kept 13 bases outside the gene matches. The CDR3 contains 15 residues. The CDR3 nucleotides are TGCGCCAGCACCCTAGGGGGCAGTACGGGGTATGGCTACACCTTC. This sequence encodes CASTLGGSTGYGYTF.

The chain combines TRBV11-2 with TRBJ2-5, with 11 bases matching TRBD2. The germline CDR1 and CDR2 sequences are SGHAT and FQNNGV. Trimming took 3 bases from V and 4 from J; bases not matched to a gene: 13. The CDR3 runs to 18 residues. The CDR3 protein is CASSFSALAGESVETQYF. The CDR3 DNA reads as TGTGCCAGCAGCTTCAGTGCACTAGCGGGGGAGTCGGTAGAGACCCAGTACTTC.